One sample yielded the 12 T cell receptor beta chains listed below, sequenced in a study of T cell responses to AZD1222 COVID-19 vaccine. Clones were read by immunoSEQ multiplex PCR, and TCRdb kept only the in-frame ones, dropping some. The data contain about 84,000 clones, over 75% of them singletons. Sample: peripheral blood, taken 28 days after the second AZD1222 dose. The receptors here all came from an adult who received the AZD1222 COVID-19 vaccine.

The rearrangement uses TRBV10-2 and TRBJ1-5; D unresolved. V was clipped by 4 bases and J by 2 bases, with 12 bases between them. This CDR3 comprises 15 residues. Germline lookup yields CDR1 WSHSY and CDR2 SAAADI. The CDR3 loop is CASSGSGNGNQPQHF. CDR3 DNA: TGCGCCAGCAGTGGATCGGGGAATGGCAATCAGCCCCAGCATTTT.

The V and J genes are TRBV1 and TRBJ2-1; the table's D call, TRBD2, has no DNA check behind it. TRBV1 is deemed a pseudogene. The CDR3 spans 16 residues. This CDR3 reads CTSSQALQPFGNEQFF. In DNA form, the CDR3 reads TGCACCAGCAGCCAAGCACTACAACCCTTTGGTAATGAGCAGTTCTTC.

The rearrangement joins TRBV28 to TRBJ2-7; D uncertain. Between the trimmed V and J ends, which lost 8 bases and 3 bases, there was a span of 11 bases. Looked up from germline, CDR1 is MDHEN and CDR2 is SYDVKM. The CDR3 is 12 residues long. CDR3 coding DNA: TGTGCCAGCGCTAGGGTACGCTACGAGCAGTACTTC. It codes for CASARVRYEQYF. Looking up the rest from reference TRBV28 and TRBJ2-7 gives the full variable domain: DVKVTQSSRYLVKRTGEKVFLECVQDMDHENMFWYRQDPGLGLRLIYFSYDVKMKEKGDIPEGYSVSREKKERFSLILESASTNQTSMYLCASARVRYEQYFGPGTRLTVT.

This clone was counted a single time. The CDR3 nucleotides are TGTGCCAGCAGGGTGAGGGGGCTGAATGAAAAACTGTTTTTT. Its translation is CASRVRGLNEKLFF. The rearrangement uses TRBV2 and TRBJ1-4; 7 nucleotides line up with TRBD1. Germline values: CDR1 SNHLY, CDR2 FYNNEI. After removal of 6 bases from V and 5 bases from J, the junction contained 6 bases not matched to a gene. The CDR3 sequence is 14 residues long.

This chain links TRBV6-6 with TRBJ1-4; D is ambiguous. The CDR3 is made up of 13 amino acids. CDR1 and CDR2 from the germline V gene are MNHNY and SVGAGI (reference sequence). Between the trimmed V and J ends, which lost 4 bases and 5 bases, there was a span of 8 bases. The DNA of the CDR3 is TGTGCCAGCAGTTTGCCTCCCAATGAAAAACTGTTTTTT. This translates into CASSLPPNEKLFF.

This rearrangement joins TRBV7-8 to TRBJ2-1, with 10 bases identical to TRBD2. V dropped 3 bases and J dropped 9; count of bases not matched to a gene: 8. Germline CDR1 reads SGHVS; CDR2 reads FQNEAQ. The CDR3 runs 15 residues. The CDR3 reads CASSFQSGGAFEQFF. CDR3 DNA sequence: TGTGCCAGCAGCTTTCAGAGCGGGGGGGCCTTTGAGCAGTTCTTC. The full variable domain, completed using reference TRBV7-8 and TRBJ2-1, is GAGVSQSPRYKVAKRGQDVALRCDPISGHVSLFWYQQALGQGPEFLTYFQNEAQLDKSGLPSDRFFAERPEGSVSTLKIQRTQQEDSAVYLCASSFQSGGAFEQFFGPGTRLTVL.

The V call is TRBV29-1, the J call TRBJ2-1; 14 bases map to TRBD2. Trimming cost V 4 bases and J 13 bases; bases outside gene matches: 6. This CDR3 comprises 13 residues. CDR1 SQVTM and CDR2 ANQGSEA come from the germline V gene. This chain's CDR3 is CSVAGTSGGVQFF. CDR3 nucleotides: TGCAGCGTTGCCGGGACTAGCGGGGGTGTACAGTTCTTC.

CDR3 sequence reads: CASSLSSDYGYTF. In DNA form, the CDR3 reads TGTGCCAGCAGCTTGTCGTCGGACTATGGCTACACCTTC. This chain joins TRBV7-9 and TRBJ1-2; the D is unclear. Germline V lookup: CDR1 SEHNR, CDR2 FQNEAQ (reference sequence). V was shortened by 3 bases and J by 3 bases, with 8 bases between the two germline ends. The CDR3 consists of 13 residues.

The rearrangement links TRBV7-9 to TRBJ2-1; no clear D. The CDR3 is 14 residues long. Per germline, CDR1 SEHNR and CDR2 FQNEAQ (reference sequence). Trimming took off 0 bases at V and 8 bases at J, with 11 bases between the two ends. Here the CDR3 reads CASSLAEPRYEQFF. CDR3 nucleotides: TGTGCCAGCAGCTTAGCCGAACCCCGGTATGAGCAGTTCTTC.

The rearrangement joins TRBV12-1 to TRBJ2-1; whether TRBD1, the table's D call, matches the DNA was not checked. TRBV12-1 is a documented pseudogene. The CDR3 is made up of 15 amino acids. This CDR3 reads CASINGTVLYNEQFF. As DNA, the CDR3 is TGTGCCAGCATTAATGGGACAGTACTCTACAATGAGCAGTTCTTC.

The rearrangement links TRBV5-4 to TRBJ1-4, with D perhaps matching TRBD1 (5 bases). The CDR3 is 14 residues long. Trimming removed 0 bases from V and 11 bases from J, with 14 bases in between. The germline V gene encodes CDR1 SGHNT and CDR2 YYREEE (reference sequence). The CDR3 DNA reads TGTGCCAGCAGCTTGGCCAGGGACCAGTCTAAACTGTTTTTT. Its translation: CASSLARDQSKLFF.

The chain recombines TRBV7-9 with TRBJ1-5, with TRBD1 identical over 7 bases. This CDR3 contains 15 residues. V shed 1 base, J shed 5 bases, and the junction held 5 bases outside the gene matches. CDR1 SEHNR and CDR2 FQNEAQ come from the germline V gene (reference sequence). The CDR3 DNA reads TGTGCCAGCAGCTTAGGGGATACAGGGGATCAGCCCCAGCATTTT. Its protein is CASSLGDTGDQPQHF.